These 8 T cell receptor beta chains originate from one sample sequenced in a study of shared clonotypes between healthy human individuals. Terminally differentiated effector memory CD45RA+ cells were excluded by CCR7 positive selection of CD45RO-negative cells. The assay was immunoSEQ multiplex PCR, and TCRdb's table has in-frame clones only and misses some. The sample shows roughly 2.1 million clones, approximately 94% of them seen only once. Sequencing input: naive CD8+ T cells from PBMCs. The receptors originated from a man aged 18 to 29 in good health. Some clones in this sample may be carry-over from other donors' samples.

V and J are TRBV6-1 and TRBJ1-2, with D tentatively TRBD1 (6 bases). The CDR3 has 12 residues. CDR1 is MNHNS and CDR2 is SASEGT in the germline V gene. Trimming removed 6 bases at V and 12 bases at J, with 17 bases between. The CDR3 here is CASSDRSGTHTF. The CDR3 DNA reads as TGTGCCAGCAGCGACAGGTCGGGAACTCACACCTTC.

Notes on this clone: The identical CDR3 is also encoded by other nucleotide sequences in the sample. The CDR3 here is CASSLSAGIEQYF. The CDR3 DNA follows: TGTGCCAGCAGTTTATCGGCGGGGATCGAGCAGTACTTC. V gene TRBV27 combines with J gene TRBJ2-7, with a tentative D call TRBD2 (6 bases). This CDR3 region has 13 residues. V was shortened by 0 bases and J by 6 bases, with 9 bases between the two germline ends. The germline V gene encodes CDR1 MNHEY and CDR2 SMNVEV (reference sequence).

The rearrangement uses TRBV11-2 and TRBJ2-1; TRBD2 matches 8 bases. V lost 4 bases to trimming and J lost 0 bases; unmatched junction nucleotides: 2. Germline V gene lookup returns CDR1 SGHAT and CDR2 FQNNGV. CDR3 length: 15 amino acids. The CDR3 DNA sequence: TGTGCCAGCAGCTGGGGACTAGTCTCCTACAATGAGCAGTTCTTC. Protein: CASSWGLVSYNEQFF.

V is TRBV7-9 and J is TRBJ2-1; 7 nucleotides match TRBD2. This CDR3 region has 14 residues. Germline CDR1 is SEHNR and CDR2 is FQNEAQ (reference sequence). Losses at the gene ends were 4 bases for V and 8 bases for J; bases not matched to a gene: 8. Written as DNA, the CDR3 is TGTGCCAGCAGCTCCCGAAGCGGGATGCATGAGCAGTTCTTC. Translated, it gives CASSSRSGMHEQFF. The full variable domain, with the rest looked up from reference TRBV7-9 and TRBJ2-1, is DTGVSQNPRHKITKRGQNVTFRCDPISEHNRLYWYRQTLGQGPEFLTYFQNEAQLEKSRLLSDRFSAERPKGSFSTLEIQRTEQGDSAMYLCASSSRSGMHEQFFGPGTRLTVL.

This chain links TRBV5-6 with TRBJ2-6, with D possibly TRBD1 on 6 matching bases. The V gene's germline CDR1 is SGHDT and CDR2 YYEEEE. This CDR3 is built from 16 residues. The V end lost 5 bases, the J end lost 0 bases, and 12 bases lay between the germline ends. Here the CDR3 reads CASRGGQFSGANVLTF. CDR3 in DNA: TGTGCCAGCAGGGGCGGACAGTTCTCTGGGGCCAACGTCCTGACTTTC.

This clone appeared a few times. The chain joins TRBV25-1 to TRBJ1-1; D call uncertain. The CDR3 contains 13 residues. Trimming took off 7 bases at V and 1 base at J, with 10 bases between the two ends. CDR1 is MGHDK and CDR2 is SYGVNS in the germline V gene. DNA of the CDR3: TGTGCCAGCAAACGTCGTGGGAACACTGAAGCTTTCTTT. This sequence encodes CASKRRGNTEAFF. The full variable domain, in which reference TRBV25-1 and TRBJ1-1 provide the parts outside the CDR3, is EADIYQTPRYLVIGTGKKITLECSQTMGHDKMYWYQQDPGMELHLIHYSYGVNSTEKGDLSSESTVSRIRTEHFPLTLESARPSHTSQYLCASKRRGNTEAFFGQGTRLTVV.

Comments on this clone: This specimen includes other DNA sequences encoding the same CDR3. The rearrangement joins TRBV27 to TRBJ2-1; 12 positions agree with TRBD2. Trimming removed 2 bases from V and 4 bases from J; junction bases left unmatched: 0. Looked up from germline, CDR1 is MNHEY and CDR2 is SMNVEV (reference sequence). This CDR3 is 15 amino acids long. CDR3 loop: CASSLTSGGYNEQFF. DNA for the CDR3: TGTGCCAGCAGTTTAACTAGCGGGGGGTACAATGAGCAGTTCTTC.

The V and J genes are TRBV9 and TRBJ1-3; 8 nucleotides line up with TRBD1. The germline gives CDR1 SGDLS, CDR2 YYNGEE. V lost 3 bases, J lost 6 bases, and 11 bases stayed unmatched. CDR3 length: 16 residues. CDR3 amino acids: CASSAGRRTGSNTIYF. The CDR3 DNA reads TGTGCCAGCAGCGCCGGAAGACGGACAGGGTCAAACACCATATATTTT.